The 27 T cell receptor beta chains below all came from one sample that was sequenced in a study of shared T cell receptors in the human thymus. Some clones are missing from TCRdb's copy, which holds only in-frame ones; the method was immunoSEQ multiplex PCR. The sample has some 700,000 clones, more than 75% seen once. The data were also submitted as part of a second study, on human thymus T cells.

What was sequenced was thymocytes. These receptors were taken from a boy under two years old with a congenital heart defect.

The genes are TRBV19 and TRBJ2-7, with TRBD1 matching 11 bases. This CDR3 comprises 15 residues. V shed 2 bases, J shed 6 bases, and the junction held 6 bases outside the gene matches. In germline, CDR1 is LNHDA, CDR2 SQIVND (reference sequence). The CDR3, as DNA: TGTGCCAGTAGTATATCGGACAGGGGGCGCTTCGAGCAGTACTTC. Amino acids: CASSISDRGRFEQYF.

This chain connects TRBV4-1 to TRBJ1-1; a possible D gene is TRBD1 (5 bases). Germline V gene sequence: CDR1 MGHRA, CDR2 YSYEKL. The CDR3 is made up of 16 amino acids. Trimming shortened V by 0 bases and J by 4 bases, and 15 bases separated the two germline ends. Here the CDR3 reads CASSQDLHPGFTEAFF. The CDR3 region has the DNA TGCGCCAGCAGCCAAGATCTTCACCCAGGGTTCACTGAAGCTTTCTTT.

Here the CDR3 reads CASSDGDYDEQFF. CDR3 nucleotides: TGTGCCAGCAGTGACGGGGACTATGATGAGCAGTTCTTC. V gene TRBV6-4 combines with J gene TRBJ2-1; 7 positions match TRBD2. The germline gives CDR1 MRHNA, CDR2 SNTAGT. The CDR3 loop spans 13 amino acids. Trimming removed 2 bases from V and 8 bases from J; junction bases left unmatched: 3.

The rearrangement uses TRBV9 and TRBJ2-5, with unresolved D. This CDR3 is 14 amino acids long. Looked up from germline, CDR1 is SGDLS and CDR2 is YYNGEE. Trimming pared 0 bases from V and 1 base from J, leaving 7 bases between. The CDR3 DNA follows: TGTGCCAGCAGCGTAGAGCGCCGCCAAGAGACCCAGTACTTC. Translated: CASSVERRQETQYF.

Only one count was recorded for this clone. The J gene is TRBJ1-1, the V gene TRBV10-3, with TRBD1 identical over 8 bases. CDR1 ENHRY and CDR2 SYGVKD come from the germline V gene. The J segment lost 8 bases and the V segment lost 5 bases, leaving 4 bases of the junction unmatched. The CDR3 is 12 residues long. The CDR3 sequence is CAISPGGGEAFF. CDR3 DNA sequence: TGTGCCATCAGTCCAGGGGGCGGGGAAGCTTTCTTT.

The genes are TRBV7-8 and TRBJ2-7; 13 bases agree with TRBD2. Germline lookup yields CDR1 SGHVS and CDR2 FQNEAQ. The ends lost 5 bases at V and 5 bases at J; junction bases unmatched: 6. The CDR3 has 15 amino acids. The DNA of the CDR3 is TGTGCCAGCAGCCCTCGGACTAGCGGGAGAAACGAGCAGTACTTC. Protein product: CASSPRTSGRNEQYF.

The rearrangement uses TRBV4-3 and TRBJ2-7, with unresolved D. The CDR3 contains 16 residues. Germline V gene lookup returns CDR1 LGHNA and CDR2 YSLEER. V was trimmed by 0 bases and J by 2 bases, leaving 14 bases between them. The CDR3, as DNA: TGCGCCAGCAGCCAAGATCGAGGCAACCATGCCTACGAGCAGTACTTC. Translation gives CASSQDRGNHAYEQYF.

This clone was found once. The V call is TRBV6-6, the J call TRBJ1-5; unclear D gene. Trimming stripped 5 bases from V and 2 bases from J, with 16 bases between. The CDR3 sequence is 16 residues long. Germline lookup yields CDR1 MNHNY and CDR2 SVGAGI (reference sequence). The CDR3 sequence: CASSPSGSGCNQPQHF. CDR3 DNA: TGTGCCAGCAGTCCCTCGGGTAGTGGGTGCAATCAGCCCCAGCATTTT.

In nucleotides, the CDR3 is TGTGCCAGCAGTTACCCTACATCCGACAGGTCGAATGGCTACACCTTC. Amino acids: CASSYPTSDRSNGYTF. This sequence joins TRBV6-6 and TRBJ1-2; weak D call: TRBD1 (6 bases). Per the germline V gene, CDR1 is MNHNY and CDR2 is SVGAGI (reference sequence). Trimming stripped 2 bases from V and 6 bases from J, with 19 bases between. This CDR3 has 16 amino acids.

The rearrangement links TRBV29-1 to TRBJ1-1; a weak D match, TRBD1 (6 bases). Germline V gene lookup returns CDR1 SQVTM and CDR2 ANQGSEA. Deletions cut 6 bases from V and 1 base from J, with 12 bases between. The CDR3 covers 13 residues. This CDR3 is CSVERGQNTEAFF. CDR3 coding DNA: TGCAGCGTCGAGAGGGGACAGAACACTGAAGCTTTCTTT.

This chain uses TRBV4-3 with TRBJ2-1; 8 bases are a match to TRBD2. The germline CDR1 and CDR2 sequences are LGHNA and YSLEER. This CDR3 has 14 amino acids. Trimming took 1 base from V and 15 from J; bases not matched to a gene: 11. The CDR3 protein is CASSQAGGNEGVFF. DNA for the CDR3: TGCGCCAGCAGCCAAGCGGGGGGGAATGAGGGGGTGTTCTTC.

The chain is built from TRBV14 and TRBJ1-2; 7 bases are shared with TRBD1. CDR1 and CDR2 (germline): SGHDN, FVKESK. The CDR3 is 13 residues long. The V segment lost 2 bases and the J segment 7 bases; nucleotides outside the gene matches: 4. Here the CDR3 reads CASSQWTGFGYTF. CDR3 nucleotides: TGTGCCAGCAGCCAATGGACAGGTTTTGGCTACACCTTC.

The chain combines TRBV4-1 with TRBJ2-1; tentatively, D is TRBD2 (6 bases). Germline V gene lookup returns CDR1 MGHRA and CDR2 YSYEKL. Trimming removed 2 bases at V and 8 bases at J, with 19 bases between. There are 16 residues in the CDR3. The CDR3 nucleotides read TGCGCCAGCAGCCAAACCCTCCGCGGGGAAGAGGATGAGCAGTTCTTC. This gives the protein CASSQTLRGEEDEQFF.

J is TRBJ2-7 and V is TRBV7-2; D is unclear. The CDR3 is 16 amino acids. In germline, CDR1 is SGHTA, CDR2 FQGNSA. V was cut by 1 base and J by 1 base, with 14 bases left in between. The CDR3 DNA is TGTGCCAGCAGCTTAGAGGCACAGCTGATATCCTACGAGCAGTACTTC. It translates to CASSLEAQLISYEQYF.

CDR3 in amino acids: CASSPAGTANTEAFF. CDR3 coding DNA: TGTGCCAGTAGTCCCGCCGGGACAGCCAACACTGAAGCTTTCTTT. The chain uses TRBV19 and TRBJ1-1; the match to TRBD1 covers 7 bases. There are 15 residues in the CDR3. V shed 5 bases and J 2 bases; nucleotides not matched to a gene: 8. Germline V gene data show CDR1 as LNHDA and CDR2 as SQIVND (reference sequence).

This clone has only one observation. The chain has TRBV4-2 and TRBJ2-2; a weak D match, TRBD2 (5 bases). Trimming pared 1 base from V and 5 bases from J, leaving 11 bases between. Germline values: CDR1 LGHNA, CDR2 YNFKEQ. This CDR3 comprises 15 residues. CDR3 sequence: CASSQGRPPTGELFF. For the CDR3, the DNA is TGTGCCAGCAGCCAAGGGAGGCCTCCTACCGGGGAGCTGTTTTTT.

This chain links TRBV6-5 with TRBJ2-7; possibly TRBD1 for D (5 bases). V lost 4 bases and J lost 0, with 16 bases in between. Looked up from germline, CDR1 is MNHEY and CDR2 is SVGAGI. This CDR3 spans 16 amino acids. The CDR3 bases are TGTGCCAGCAGTTCCCAATGGGGCCCCGGCTCCTACGAGCAGTACTTC. This codes for CASSSQWGPGSYEQYF.

This clone was seen more than once but under ten times. The gene calls are TRBV28 and TRBJ1-4, with 7 bases lining up with TRBD1. Germline V gene sequence: CDR1 MDHEN, CDR2 SYDVKM. J gave up 8 bases and V 6 bases, and 21 bases lay outside the gene matches. The CDR3 is 18 residues long. Here the CDR3 DNA reads TGTGCCAGCAGCCCTACAGGGGATAGCCCTAGGGAATGGGAAAAACTGTTTTTT. Protein sequence: CASSPTGDSPREWEKLFF.

The J gene is TRBJ2-5, the V gene TRBV5-1; TRBD1 matches 9 bases. CDR3 size: 17 residues. J lost 1 base, V lost 5 bases, and 12 bases had no gene match. Germline loops: CDR1 SGHRS, CDR2 YFSETQ. In nucleotides, the CDR3 is TGCGCCAGCAGAAGGACAGGGGTCCCTCCCTTCCAAGAGACCCAGTACTTC. Protein product: CASRRTGVPPFQETQYF.

V and J are TRBV27 and TRBJ2-7; 7 bases line up with TRBD2. CDR3 length equals 12 residues. Losses at the gene ends were 6 bases for V and 6 bases for J; bases not matched to a gene: 5. CDR1 is MNHEY and CDR2 is SMNVEV in the germline V gene (reference sequence). The CDR3 DNA reads TGTGCCAGCAGCCCGGGACTACCCGAGCAGTACTTC. Protein: CASSPGLPEQYF.

The chain has TRBV10-3 and TRBJ1-3; no definite D call. The ends were cut back, 10 bases at V and 2 bases at J, with 9 bases in the middle. The CDR3 consists of 12 residues. Germline V lookup: CDR1 ENHRY, CDR2 SYGVKD. The CDR3 DNA reads as TGTGCCACCTCCTTCCCTGGAAACACCATATATTTT. Its translation: CATSFPGNTIYF.

The chain recombines TRBV11-3 with TRBJ2-1, with 8 bases identical to TRBD2. The length of the CDR3 is 16 residues. Germline V gene data show CDR1 as SGHNT and CDR2 as YENEEA. V shed 6 bases and J 4 bases; nucleotides not matched to a gene: 11. CDR3 sequence (DNA): TGTGCCAGCAGTACCAGCCATGGCGGGGGGTACAATGAGCAGTTCTTC. This sequence encodes CASSTSHGGGYNEQFF.

The rearrangement links TRBV14 to TRBJ2-7, with a possible D match to TRBD2 (6 bases). CDR3 length: 17 residues. V was cut by 1 base and J by 2 bases, with 18 bases left in between. The germline V gene has CDR1 SGHDN and CDR2 FVKESK. CDR3 nucleotides: TGTGCCAGCAGCCAAGTAGCGAGGGAGGTGGGCCCCTACGAGCAGTACTTC. Residues: CASSQVAREVGPYEQYF.

J is TRBJ2-5 and V is TRBV15, with 10 nucleotides matching TRBD1. The CDR3 length is 23 residues. V lost 1 base, J lost 9 bases, and 32 bases stayed unmatched. From germline, CDR1 is LNHNV and CDR2 YYDKDF (reference sequence). CDR3 sequence (DNA): TGTGCCACCAGCAGAGGGTCGACAGGGGGCGGCCTGGGGATAAAGAGATTTGGGAGGCCCCAGTACTTC. Amino acids: CATSRGSTGGGLGIKRFGRPQYF. Using reference TRBV15 and TRBJ2-5 for the parts outside the CDR3, the full variable domain is DAMVIQNPRYQVTQFGKPVTLSCSQTLNHNVMYWYQQKSSQAPKLLFHYYDKDFNNEADTPDNFQSRRPNTSFCFLDIRSPGLGDTAMYLCATSRGSTGGGLGIKRFGRPQYFGPGTRLLVL.

The chain has TRBV7-2 and TRBJ2-7; TRBD2 matches at 8 bases. In germline, CDR1 is SGHTA, CDR2 FQGNSA. V lost 6 bases, J lost 2 bases, and 6 bases stayed unmatched. The CDR3 loop spans 14 amino acids. The CDR3 is CASSPGTRAYEQYF. CDR3 bases: TGTGCCAGCAGTCCGGGGACTAGGGCCTACGAGCAGTACTTC.

The J gene is TRBJ2-3, the V gene TRBV4-2; perhaps TRBD1 as D (5 bases). Trimming took off 0 bases at V and 2 bases at J, with 12 bases between the two ends. Germline-derived CDR1 and CDR2 are LGHNA and YNFKEQ. The CDR3 contains 16 residues. The CDR3 DNA reads as TGTGCCAGCAGCCAAGATCTCGACAGCCCCACAGATACGCAGTATTTT. Translating it yields CASSQDLDSPTDTQYF.

The CDR3 region has the DNA TGTGCCAGTAGCCGCGGGGGACTAGCGGATTACGAGCAGTACTTC. This encodes CASSRGGLADYEQYF. The chain couples TRBV19 to TRBJ2-7; TRBD2 matches 11 bases. Germline lookup yields CDR1 LNHDA and CDR2 SQIVND (reference sequence). There are 15 residues in the CDR3. The V segment lost 6 bases and the J segment 4 bases; nucleotides outside the gene matches: 8.